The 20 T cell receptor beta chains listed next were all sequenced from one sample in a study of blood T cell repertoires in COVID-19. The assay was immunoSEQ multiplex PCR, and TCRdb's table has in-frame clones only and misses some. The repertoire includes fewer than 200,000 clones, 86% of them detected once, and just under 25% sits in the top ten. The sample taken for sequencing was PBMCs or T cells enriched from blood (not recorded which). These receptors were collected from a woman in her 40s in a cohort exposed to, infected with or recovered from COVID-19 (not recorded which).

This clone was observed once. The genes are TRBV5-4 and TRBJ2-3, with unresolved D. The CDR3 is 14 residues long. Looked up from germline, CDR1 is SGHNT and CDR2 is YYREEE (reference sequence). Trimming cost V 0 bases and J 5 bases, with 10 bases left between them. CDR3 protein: CASSLGSRGDTQYF. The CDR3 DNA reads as TGTGCCAGCAGCTTGGGGTCCCGCGGAGATACGCAGTATTTT. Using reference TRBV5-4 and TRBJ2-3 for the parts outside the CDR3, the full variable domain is ETGVTQSPTHLIKTRGQQVTLRCSSQSGHNTVSWYQQALGQGPQFIFQYYREEENGRGNFPPRFSGLQFPNYSSELNVNALELDDSALYLCASSLGSRGDTQYFGPGTRLTVL.

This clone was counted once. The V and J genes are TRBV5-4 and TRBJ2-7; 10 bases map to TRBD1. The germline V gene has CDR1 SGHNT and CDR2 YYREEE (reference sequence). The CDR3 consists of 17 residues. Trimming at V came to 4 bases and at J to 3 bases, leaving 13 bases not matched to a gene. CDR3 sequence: CASSISSRDRGIYEQYF. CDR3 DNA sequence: TGTGCCAGCAGCATTTCGTCCCGGGACAGGGGAATCTACGAGCAGTACTTC.

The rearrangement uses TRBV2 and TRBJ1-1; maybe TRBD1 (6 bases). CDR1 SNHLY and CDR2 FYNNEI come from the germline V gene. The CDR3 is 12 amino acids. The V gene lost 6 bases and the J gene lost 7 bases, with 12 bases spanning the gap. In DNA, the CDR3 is TGTGCCAGCAGAACCGGACAGTTTGAAGCTTTCTTT. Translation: CASRTGQFEAFF. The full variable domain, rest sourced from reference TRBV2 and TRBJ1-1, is EPEVTQTPSHQVTQMGQEVILRCVPISNHLYFYWYRQILGQKVEFLVSFYNNEISEKSEIFDDQFSVERPDGSNFTLKIRSTKLEDSAMYFCASRTGQFEAFFGQGTRLTVV.

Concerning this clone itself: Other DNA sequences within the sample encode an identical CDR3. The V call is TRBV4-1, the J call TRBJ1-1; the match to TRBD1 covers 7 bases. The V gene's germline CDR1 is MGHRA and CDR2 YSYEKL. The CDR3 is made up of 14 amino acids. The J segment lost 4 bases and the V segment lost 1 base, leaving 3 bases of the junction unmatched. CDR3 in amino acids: CASSQAGGGTEAFF. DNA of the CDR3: TGCGCCAGCAGCCAAGCAGGGGGAGGCACTGAAGCTTTCTTT.

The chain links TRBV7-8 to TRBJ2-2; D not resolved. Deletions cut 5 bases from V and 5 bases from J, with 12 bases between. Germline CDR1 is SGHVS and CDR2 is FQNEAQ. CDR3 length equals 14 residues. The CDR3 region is CASSPGNPTGELFF. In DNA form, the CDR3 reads TGTGCCAGCAGCCCGGGTAACCCGACCGGGGAGCTGTTTTTT.

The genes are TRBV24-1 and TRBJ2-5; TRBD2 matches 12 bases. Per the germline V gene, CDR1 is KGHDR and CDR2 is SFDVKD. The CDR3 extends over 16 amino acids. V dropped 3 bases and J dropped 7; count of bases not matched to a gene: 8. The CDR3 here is CATSDRLAGVDGTQYF. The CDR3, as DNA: TGTGCCACCAGTGATCGACTAGCGGGAGTAGACGGGACCCAGTACTTC.

The CDR3, as DNA: TGTGCCAGCAGCACCGCCCATCCAACAGGGGACTCCCACTCTGGGGCCAACGTCCTGACTTTC. As protein: CASSTAHPTGDSHSGANVLTF. The gene calls are TRBV6-2 or TRBV6-3 and TRBJ2-6, with D maybe TRBD1 (7 bases). The germline gives CDR1 MNHEY, CDR2 SVGEGT. CDR3 length equals 21 residues. V lost 6 bases and J 0 bases, leaving 27 bases between the germline ends.

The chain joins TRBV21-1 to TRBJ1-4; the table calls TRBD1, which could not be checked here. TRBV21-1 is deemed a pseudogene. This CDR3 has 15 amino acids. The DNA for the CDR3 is TGTGCCAGCAGCACCCGAGACAGGCCAAATGAAAAACTGTTTTTT. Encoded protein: CASSTRDRPNEKLFF.

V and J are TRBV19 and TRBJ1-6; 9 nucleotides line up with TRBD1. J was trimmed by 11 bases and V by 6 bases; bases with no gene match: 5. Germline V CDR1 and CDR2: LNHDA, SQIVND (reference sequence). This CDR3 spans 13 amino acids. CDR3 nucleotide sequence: TGTGCCAGTAGGGACAGGGGATTTCCACCCCTCCACTTT. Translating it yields CASRDRGFPPLHF.

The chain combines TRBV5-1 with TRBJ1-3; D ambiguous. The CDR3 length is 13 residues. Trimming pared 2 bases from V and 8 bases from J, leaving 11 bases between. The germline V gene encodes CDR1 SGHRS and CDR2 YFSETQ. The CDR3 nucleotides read TGCGCCAGCAGCTTAGGCCAGCGGGACACCATATATTTT. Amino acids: CASSLGQRDTIYF.

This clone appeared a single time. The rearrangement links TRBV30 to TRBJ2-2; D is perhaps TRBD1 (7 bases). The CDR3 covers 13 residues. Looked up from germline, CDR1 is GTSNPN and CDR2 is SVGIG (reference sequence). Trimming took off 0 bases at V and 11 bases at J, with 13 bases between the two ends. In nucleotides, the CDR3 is TGTGCCTGGAGTGTTGCAGGGGGAGGCGAGCTGTTTTTT. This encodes CAWSVAGGGELFF.

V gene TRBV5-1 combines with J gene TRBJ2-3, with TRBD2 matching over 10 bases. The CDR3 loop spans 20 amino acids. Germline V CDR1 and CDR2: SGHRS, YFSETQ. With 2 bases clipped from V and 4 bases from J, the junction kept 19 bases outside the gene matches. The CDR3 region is CASSFRLAGEVAVDADTQYF. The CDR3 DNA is TGCGCCAGCAGCTTCCGGCTAGCGGGAGAAGTCGCTGTTGACGCAGATACGCAGTATTTT.

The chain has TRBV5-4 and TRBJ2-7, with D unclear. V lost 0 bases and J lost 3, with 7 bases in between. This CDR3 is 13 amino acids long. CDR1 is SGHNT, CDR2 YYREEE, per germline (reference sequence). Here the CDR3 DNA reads TGTGCCAGCAGCTTGGGCGGTGACTACGAGCAGTACTTC. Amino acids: CASSLGGDYEQYF. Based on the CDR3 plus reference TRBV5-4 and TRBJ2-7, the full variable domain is ETGVTQSPTHLIKTRGQQVTLRCSSQSGHNTVSWYQQALGQGPQFIFQYYREEENGRGNFPPRFSGLQFPNYSSELNVNALELDDSALYLCASSLGGDYEQYFGPGTRLTVT.

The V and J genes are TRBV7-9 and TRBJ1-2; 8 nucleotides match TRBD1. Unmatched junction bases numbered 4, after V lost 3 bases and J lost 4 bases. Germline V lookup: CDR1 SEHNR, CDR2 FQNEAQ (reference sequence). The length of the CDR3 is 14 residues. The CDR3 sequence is CASSLIQGAYGYTF. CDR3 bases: TGTGCCAGCAGCTTGATCCAGGGGGCCTATGGCTACACCTTC.

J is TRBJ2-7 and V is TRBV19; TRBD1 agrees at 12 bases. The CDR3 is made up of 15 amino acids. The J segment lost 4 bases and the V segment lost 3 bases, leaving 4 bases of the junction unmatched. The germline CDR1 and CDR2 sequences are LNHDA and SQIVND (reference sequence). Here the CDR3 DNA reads TGTGCCAGTAGTATGGGGACAGGGGGCGAATACGAGCAGTACTTC. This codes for CASSMGTGGEYEQYF. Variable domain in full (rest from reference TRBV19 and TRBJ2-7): DGGITQSPKYLFRKEGQNVTLSCEQNLNHDAMYWYRQDPGQGLRLIYYSQIVNDFQKGDIAEGYSVSREKKESFPLTVTSAQKNPTAFYLCASSMGTGGEYEQYFGPGTRLTVT.

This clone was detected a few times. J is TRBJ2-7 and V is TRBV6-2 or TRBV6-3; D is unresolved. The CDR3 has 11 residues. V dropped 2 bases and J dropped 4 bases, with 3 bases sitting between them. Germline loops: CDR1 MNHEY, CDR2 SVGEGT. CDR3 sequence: CASSYRYEQYF. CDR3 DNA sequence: TGTGCCAGCAGTTACCGGTACGAGCAGTACTTC.

The chain's CDR3 is CASSTQSNTEAFF. Written as DNA, the CDR3 is TGTGCCAGTAGTACCCAGTCGAACACTGAAGCTTTCTTT. The chain links TRBV19 to TRBJ1-1; D unresolved. The CDR3 runs 13 residues. The ends were cut back, 4 bases at V and 1 base at J, with 7 bases in the middle. The V gene's germline CDR1 is LNHDA and CDR2 SQIVND (reference sequence).

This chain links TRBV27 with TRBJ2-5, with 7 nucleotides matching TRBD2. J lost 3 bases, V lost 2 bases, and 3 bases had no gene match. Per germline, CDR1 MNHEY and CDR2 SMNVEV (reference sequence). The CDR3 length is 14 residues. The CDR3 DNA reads TGTGCCAGCAGTTTAGGCCTAGCGGAAGAGACCCAGTACTTC. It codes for CASSLGLAEETQYF.

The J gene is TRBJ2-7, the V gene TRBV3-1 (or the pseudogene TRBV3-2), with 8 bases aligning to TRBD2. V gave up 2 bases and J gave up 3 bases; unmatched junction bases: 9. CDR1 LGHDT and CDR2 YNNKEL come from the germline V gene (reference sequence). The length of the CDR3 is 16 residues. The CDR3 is CASSQTRLARSYEQYF. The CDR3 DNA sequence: TGTGCCAGCAGCCAAACCCGACTAGCGAGAAGCTACGAGCAGTACTTC.

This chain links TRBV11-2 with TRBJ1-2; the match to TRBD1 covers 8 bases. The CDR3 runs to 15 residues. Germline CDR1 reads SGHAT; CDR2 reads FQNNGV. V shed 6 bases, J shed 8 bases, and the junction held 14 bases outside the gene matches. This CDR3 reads CASSPLAGTGLGYTF. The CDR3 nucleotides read TGTGCCAGCAGTCCTCTAGCCGGGACAGGTTTGGGCTACACCTTC.